The clone carrying this T cell receptor beta chain turned up a few times. Its antigen remains unidentified. This specimen comes from a study of response to subunit inactivated influenza vaccine. Study outcomes and limitations: Authors suggested that a seasonal influenza vaccination recruits few new T cells each time.

A single record per CDR3 protein comes from TCRdb applying MiXCR to the RT-PCR reads. This table has 280,000 or so distinct CDR3 sequences, less than 25% appearing once. Trimming took off 8 bases at V and 3 bases at J, with 16 bases between the two ends. The CDR3 length is 13 residues. From germline, CDR1 is DFQATT and CDR2 SNEGSKA (reference sequence). This clonotype originated in a man aged 45 to 70 who received an inactivated influenza vaccine. J is TRBJ1-2 and V is TRBV20-1; D is undetermined. The sample consisted of PBMCs from blood, taken approximately 22 months after vaccination. The CDR3 DNA follows: TGCAGTACCCCGGGCGGCCAAGACTATGGCTACACCTTC. This sequence encodes CSTPGGQDYGYTF.